This is a list of T cell receptor beta chains from one sample in a study of CD8 T cells in ankylosing spondylitis. TCRdb used MiXCR to reprocess the 5' RACE reads, holding one entry per CDR3 protein. The sample holds some 120,000 distinct CDR3 sequences, about 6.5% seen once. The sequenced sample consisted of blood, either unsorted or a sorted T cell fraction (not recorded which). The source is a male donor with ankylosing spondylitis or in good health (not recorded which). Both conserved end residues are part of each CDR3.

j_call,v_call,cdr3_aa
TRBJ1-1,TRBV4-1,CASSQEQGAPEAFF
TRBJ2-7,TRBV7-8,CASSSPRGPRTYEQYF
TRBJ2-5,TRBV3-1,CASSPGTTETQYF
TRBJ2-2,TRBV4-2,CASSRTVLKNTGELFF
TRBJ2-3,TRBV12-3/TRBV12-4,CASSPDSGGADTQYF
TRBJ2-1,TRBV9,CASSLKDRNYNEQFF
TRBJ2-5,TRBV20-1,CSAAGAKEETQYF
TRBJ2-1,TRBV12-3/TRBV12-4,CASSSPSSAEQFF
TRBJ2-3,TRBV6-5,CASSYLGGVSGDTQYF
TRBJ1-1,TRBV6-5,CASSYRADIPEAFF
TRBJ1-2,TRBV12-3/TRBV12-4,CASNADRGRGYTF
TRBJ1-2,TRBV20-1,CSAAGINYGYTF
TRBJ2-5,TRBV27,CASSVPGGQETQYF
TRBJ1-3,TRBV12-3/TRBV12-4,CASSGQGLAGNTIYF
TRBJ1-5,TRBV12-3/TRBV12-4,CASSRTGSMHF
TRBJ2-5,TRBV5-6,CATLRQVGGQETQYF
TRBJ2-7,TRBV7-2,CASSFPKTSGGAYEQYF
TRBJ2-5,TRBV5-5,CASSLPGVQETQYF
TRBJ1-5,TRBV28,CASSTGTADQPQHF
TRBJ1-2,TRBV12-3/TRBV12-4,CASSQTGTDDGYTF
TRBJ1-2,TRBV20-1,CSARANRAVSPSNYGYTF
TRBJ1-1,TRBV20-1,CSVPGHRNMNTEAFF
TRBJ2-7,TRBV25-1,CASSARQWMGKQYF
TRBJ1-2,TRBV6-5,CASSYAPSYGYTF
TRBJ2-5,TRBV3-1,CASSPSLAGGRETQYF
TRBJ2-5,TRBV28,CASSTVAGRETQYF
TRBJ2-5,TRBV5-1,CASSLWTSGIQETQYF
TRBJ2-3,TRBV20-1,CSVLGLAGGGATDTQYF
TRBJ2-7,TRBV20-1,CSAKLAGGPYYEQYF
TRBJ1-3,TRBV5-1,CASSLVTGHGNTIYF
TRBJ1-1,TRBV5-8,CASSLRAAEAFF
TRBJ2-3,TRBV28,CASSLSQGAADTQYF
TRBJ2-3,TRBV7-9,CASSPEGIADTQYF
TRBJ2-3,TRBV5-1,CASSLAGKHPDTQYF
TRBJ1-2,TRBV9,CASSGSTSAGGGYTF
TRBJ2-1,TRBV7-6,CASSQISGGVYNEQFF
TRBJ2-1,TRBV20-1,CSALFSGVQFF
TRBJ2-6,TRBV7-2,CASSLAFSSSGANVLTF
TRBJ1-4,TRBV5-6,CASSSEVQGVGEKLFF
TRBJ2-2,TRBV12-3/TRBV12-4,CASSPSGRGLNTGELFF
TRBJ2-7,TRBV5-1,CASTTGTSDSYEQYF
TRBJ1-2,TRBV12-3/TRBV12-4,CASSFQVQANYGYTF